Below are 28 T cell receptor beta chains sequenced from a single sample in a study of shared clonotypes between healthy human individuals. Sequencing used immunoSEQ multiplex PCR; TCRdb keeps in-frame clones, though not all of them. This repertoire shows some 1 million clones, about 75% found once; its top ten account for roughly 1.4%. Sequenced sample: memory CD4+ T cells sorted from blood. Subset defined: CD45RA-negative fraction. These receptors came from a man between 18 and 35 years old in good health.

The chain carries TRBV19 and TRBJ2-1, with 10 bases lining up with TRBD2. Germline V gene sequence: CDR1 LNHDA, CDR2 SQIVND (reference sequence). With 6 bases clipped from V and 9 bases from J, the junction kept 8 bases outside the gene matches. The CDR3 has 14 residues. CDR3 region: CASRPSGGLGEQFF. The CDR3 DNA follows: TGTGCCAGTAGACCTAGCGGGGGTCTCGGTGAGCAGTTCTTC.

This clone showed up many times. V usage is TRBV2 and J usage is TRBJ1-2; D gene uncertain. This CDR3 is built from 14 residues. The germline CDR1 and CDR2 sequences are SNHLY and FYNNEI. V was shortened by 4 bases and J by 2 bases, with 11 bases between the two germline ends. The CDR3 nucleotides are TGTGCCAGCAGTGGTTTGGACTCAAACTATGGCTACACCTTC. This translates into CASSGLDSNYGYTF.

The chain combines TRBV28 with TRBJ2-5, with D possibly matching TRBD2 (7 bases). The CDR3 totals 15 residues. Germline CDR1 and CDR2: MDHEN and SYDVKM. Deletions cut 4 bases from V and 5 bases from J, with 17 bases between. The CDR3 nucleotides are TGTGCCAGCAGTTCCGGGGGGCGGGCTCGGGAGACCCAGTACTTC. Protein product: CASSSGGRARETQYF.

This clone has a handful of counts. The V call is TRBV29-1, the J call TRBJ2-2, with 8 bases aligning to TRBD1. Germline CDR1 and CDR2: SQVTM and ANQGSEA. The CDR3 extends over 14 amino acids. J gave up 2 bases and V 3 bases, and 2 bases lay outside the gene matches. In DNA, the CDR3 is TGCAGCGTTGAGCAGGGGGCAAACACCGGGGAGCTGTTTTTT. Its translation: CSVEQGANTGELFF.

The chain joins TRBV2 to TRBJ1-1; 7 bases map to TRBD1. The CDR3 spans 15 residues. The V gene end was trimmed by 4 bases and the J gene end by 4 bases; junction bases not matched to a gene: 9. Germline V gene lookup returns CDR1 SNHLY and CDR2 FYNNEI. The CDR3 region has the DNA TGTGCCAGCAGTGCAGTTACAGGGGTGGTCACTGAAGCTTTCTTT. Amino acids: CASSAVTGVVTEAFF.

Turning to this clone: This sample also contains other DNA sequences that code for the same CDR3. V usage is TRBV19 and J usage is TRBJ1-5, with a weak D call TRBD1 (6 bases). This CDR3 is built from 14 residues. Germline CDR1 reads LNHDA; CDR2 reads SQIVND (reference sequence). Deletions cut 5 bases from V and 1 base from J, with 9 bases between. The CDR3 reads CASSADRSNQPQHF. The CDR3 nucleotides are TGTGCCAGTAGTGCCGACAGGAGCAATCAGCCCCAGCATTTT. Complete variable domain (other parts from reference TRBV19 and TRBJ1-5): DGGITQSPKYLFRKEGQNVTLSCEQNLNHDAMYWYRQDPGQGLRLIYYSQIVNDFQKGDIAEGYSVSREKKESFPLTVTSAQKNPTAFYLCASSADRSNQPQHFGDGTRLSIL.

The chain links TRBV15 to TRBJ2-7; the match to TRBD2 covers 10 bases. With V trimmed by 0 bases and J by 7 bases, 9 bases remained unmatched. Germline CDR1 reads LNHNV; CDR2 reads YYDKDF (reference sequence). This CDR3 spans 16 amino acids. CDR3 coding DNA: TGTGCCACCAGCAGAGATGAGGCTAGCGGGGGAGATGAGCAGTACTTC. It encodes CATSRDEASGGDEQYF.

CDR3 nucleotide sequence: TGTGCCAGCAGAGTACAGGGTCGTCCAGATACGCAGTATTTT. Encoded protein: CASRVQGRPDTQYF. The gene calls are TRBV6-5 and TRBJ2-3, with TRBD1 as a possible D gene (6 bases). The CDR3 is 14 residues long. From germline, CDR1 is MNHEY and CDR2 SVGAGI. The ends were cut back, 6 bases at V and 4 bases at J, with 14 bases in the middle.

Worth noting for this clone: Other DNA sequences from this sample encode an identical CDR3 as well. The chain uses TRBV5-1 and TRBJ2-5; D is possibly TRBD2 (6 bases). The CDR3 sequence is 14 residues long. Germline V gene sequence: CDR1 SGHRS, CDR2 YFSETQ. V was trimmed by 7 bases and J by 3 bases, leaving 16 bases between them. For the CDR3, the DNA is TGCGCCAGCTCCCCTAGAGGAGGGGAAGAGACCCAGTACTTC. Protein product: CASSPRGGEETQYF.

The chain joins TRBV28 to TRBJ2-4; either TRBD1 or TRBD2 may supply D (5 bases each). The CDR3 covers 20 residues. The germline V and J ends were trimmed by 4 bases and 1 base, with 26 bases remaining between them. Germline lookup yields CDR1 MDHEN and CDR2 SYDVKM. The CDR3 region is CASSSASPGRPNEAKNIQYF. The CDR3 DNA reads TGTGCCAGCAGTTCGGCCTCACCGGGGCGGCCTAACGAGGCCAAAAACATTCAGTACTTC.

The chain uses TRBV18 and TRBJ2-2; 10 bases fit TRBD1. The V gene's germline CDR1 is KGHSH and CDR2 LQKENI. The CDR3 runs 15 residues. The junction had 5 bases not matched to a gene; V was cut back by 2 bases and J by 8 bases. DNA for the CDR3: TGTGCCAGCTCACCAACGACAGGGGGCCAGGGGGAGCTGTTTTTT. Translated: CASSPTTGGQGELFF.

This clone has more than one count but fewer than ten. The J gene is TRBJ2-7, the V gene TRBV6-5; TRBD1 matches 12 bases. Germline V CDR1 and CDR2: MNHEY, SVGAGI. The CDR3 is made up of 15 amino acids. The V and J ends lost 6 bases and 4 bases, in that order; junction bases with no gene match: 7. The chain's CDR3 is CASRTGDRGQYEQYF. CDR3 DNA: TGTGCCAGCAGAACGGGGGACAGGGGGCAATACGAGCAGTACTTC.

The V gene is TRBV30, the J gene TRBJ1-6; D call uncertain. There are 12 residues in the CDR3. V shed 4 bases and J shed 7 bases, with 8 bases lying between them. Looked up from germline, CDR1 is GTSNPN and CDR2 is SVGIG (reference sequence). CDR3 nucleotides: TGTGCCTGGACGAAGGGAAATTCACCCCTCCACTTT. Its translation: CAWTKGNSPLHF.

This clone was counted once. V usage is TRBV5-1 and J usage is TRBJ2-7; TRBD1 matches at 10 bases. There are 15 residues in the CDR3. Germline CDR1 SGHRS, CDR2 YFSETQ. V was pared by 3 bases and J by 3 bases, with 6 bases of the junction left unmatched. For the CDR3, the DNA is TGCGCCAGCAGCTCCGGGACAGGGGTGGTCTACGAGCAGTACTTC. Amino acids: CASSSGTGVVYEQYF.

The genes are TRBV5-1 and TRBJ2-3, with D maybe TRBD2 (5 bases). This CDR3 is 13 amino acids long. V dropped 1 base and J dropped 5 bases, with 8 bases sitting between them. The germline CDR1 and CDR2 sequences are SGHRS and YFSETQ. The CDR3 here is CASSLPGLDTQYF. CDR3 in DNA: TGCGCCAGCAGCTTGCCGGGGTTAGATACGCAGTATTTT.

The chain uses TRBV28 and TRBJ2-1, with TRBD2 matching over 11 bases. V shed 1 base, J shed 0 bases, and the junction held 17 bases outside the gene matches. Germline CDR1 reads MDHEN; CDR2 reads SYDVKM. CDR3 length: 22 residues. The DNA of the CDR3 is TGTGCCAGCAGTTTATCTGCTTGGCTAGCGGGGGGCCCTCCTAGCTCCTACAATGAGCAGTTCTTC. Its protein is CASSLSAWLAGGPPSSYNEQFF.

CDR3 sequence (DNA): TGTGCCAGCAGTCTTCAGACAGGGGGCGGCACAGATACGCAGTATTTT. Translating gives CASSLQTGGGTDTQYF. The chain joins TRBV5-4 to TRBJ2-3, with 10 bases aligning to TRBD1. V lost 5 bases and J lost 1; bases outside the gene matches: 7. The CDR3 spans 16 residues. Germline CDR1 reads SGHNT; CDR2 reads YYREEE (reference sequence).

The chain is built from TRBV7-9 and TRBJ1-2, with 7 bases lining up with TRBD1. This CDR3 has 14 residues. CDR1 and CDR2 (germline): SEHNR, FQNEAQ (reference sequence). With 5 bases clipped from V and 5 bases from J, the junction kept 8 bases outside the gene matches. The CDR3 DNA reads TGTGCCAGCAGCGCCAGGGGGGAGGGGTATGGCTACACCTTC. It codes for CASSARGEGYGYTF.

The chain has TRBV7-3 and TRBJ2-1; the D gene could be TRBD1 or TRBD2 (6 bases each). From germline, CDR1 is SGHTA and CDR2 FQGTGA. CDR3 size: 16 residues. The ends were cut back, 5 bases at V and 10 bases at J, with 24 bases in the middle. CDR3 coding DNA: TGTGCCAGCAGCCCCCAGGGTGGGGGGCGAGTAGAAGAGCAGTTCTTC. Translated: CASSPQGGGRVEEQFF.

The chain carries TRBV19 and TRBJ1-5, with D perhaps TRBD1 (5 bases). The CDR3 extends over 14 amino acids. Trimming removed 5 bases from V and 2 bases from J, with 10 bases in between. Germline CDR1 reads LNHDA; CDR2 reads SQIVND (reference sequence). CDR3 nucleotide sequence: TGTGCCAGTAGTTTTCAAGGGGGCAATCAGCCCCAGCATTTT. It yields the protein CASSFQGGNQPQHF.

The CDR3 loop is CASSPVGLSSYEQYF. The CDR3 coding sequence is TGTGCCAGCAGCCCCGTAGGGCTTAGCTCCTACGAGCAGTACTTC. The genes are TRBV5-5 and TRBJ2-7; D gene unclear. Germline CDR1 SGHKS, CDR2 YYEKEE (reference sequence). V was shortened by 4 bases and J by 0 bases, with 14 bases between the two germline ends. The CDR3 loop spans 15 amino acids.

CDR3 protein: CAWSVPSNQPQHF. Here the CDR3 DNA reads TGTGCCTGGAGTGTACCTAGCAATCAGCCCCAGCATTTT. V gene TRBV30 combines with J gene TRBJ1-5; no reliable D call. The CDR3 contains 13 residues. Germline lookup yields CDR1 GTSNPN and CDR2 SVGIG (reference sequence). V lost 0 bases to trimming and J lost 0 bases, with 3 bases between them.

V gene TRBV4-1 combines with J gene TRBJ2-6; D is perhaps TRBD1 (6 bases). The CDR3 length is 18 residues. V lost 0 bases and J 2 bases, leaving 14 bases between the germline ends. The germline V gene has CDR1 MGHRA and CDR2 YSYEKL. The CDR3 DNA reads TGCGCCAGCAGCCAAGATCCAGGGGTTGTGACTGGGGCCAACGTCCTGACTTTC. It translates to CASSQDPGVVTGANVLTF.

This rearrangement joins TRBV19 to TRBJ1-1, with D perhaps matching TRBD1 (6 bases). CDR1 is LNHDA and CDR2 is SQIVND in the germline V gene (reference sequence). This CDR3 has 13 amino acids. Between the trimmed V and J ends, which lost 11 bases and 1 base, there was a span of 14 bases. CDR3 protein: CASGAGRNTEAFF. The CDR3 DNA reads TGTGCCTCGGGGGCAGGACGGAACACTGAAGCTTTCTTT. The complete variable domain, with remaining parts taken from reference TRBV19 and TRBJ1-1, reads DGGITQSPKYLFRKEGQNVTLSCEQNLNHDAMYWYRQDPGQGLRLIYYSQIVNDFQKGDIAEGYSVSREKKESFPLTVTSAQKNPTAFYLCASGAGRNTEAFFGQGTRLTVV.

This chain links TRBV4-3 with TRBJ1-2; no clear D gene. V was shortened by 4 bases and J by 8 bases, with 23 bases between the two germline ends. CDR3 length: 16 amino acids. CDR1 is LGHNA, CDR2 YSLEER, per germline. The CDR3: CASSLLGDGALSGYTF. In DNA form, the CDR3 reads TGCGCCAGCAGCCTTTTGGGCGATGGTGCCCTAAGCGGCTACACCTTC.

CDR3 sequence: CASSVAGGAADTQYF. DNA for the CDR3: TGTGCCAGCAGCGTAGCCGGGGGGGCCGCCGATACGCAGTATTTT. The V call is TRBV9, the J call TRBJ2-3; 8 bases map to TRBD2. V was clipped by 0 bases and J by 6 bases; unmatched bases: 6. The CDR3 has 15 amino acids. CDR1 is SGDLS and CDR2 is YYNGEE in the germline V gene.

J is TRBJ1-1 and V is TRBV29-1; weak D call: TRBD1 (6 bases). The CDR3 covers 11 residues. The germline V gene has CDR1 SQVTM and CDR2 ANQGSEA. Trimming took 6 bases from V and 6 from J, leaving 11 bases between them. CDR3 region: CSVQGSAEAFF. The CDR3, as DNA: TGCAGCGTCCAGGGGAGCGCTGAAGCTTTCTTT.

This clone was counted between two and nine times. The rearrangement joins TRBV6-1 to TRBJ2-1, with no clear D. Germline V lookup: CDR1 MNHNS, CDR2 SASEGT. The ends were cut back, 5 bases at V and 0 bases at J, with 8 bases in the middle. This CDR3 has 14 amino acids. The CDR3 bases are TGTGCCAGCAGTCAGCTGAGCTCCTACAATGAGCAGTTCTTC. Protein: CASSQLSSYNEQFF.